Described below is a single TCR beta chain sequence and its context. What it recognizes is unknown. This entry comes from a study of T-cell reconstitution after alpha-beta-depleted transplantation in children. Findings of the study overall: Reportedly, alpha-beta T cells present about two months post-transplant originated from several hundred expanded clones of graft origin.

The library targeted TCRbeta and was prepared with unique molecular identifiers. Each CDR3 protein is one row after TCRdb ran MiXCR on the PCR reads. The sample lists around 580,000 distinct CDR3 sequences; roughly 27% were seen once. CDR3 size: 15 residues. V was pared by 0 bases and J by 1 base, with 2 bases of the junction left unmatched. Germline values: CDR1 SGDLS, CDR2 YYNGEE. This rearrangement joins TRBV9 to TRBJ2-3; 7 bases line up with TRBD2. The clonotype originates from a boy younger than two with Wiskott-Aldrich syndrome, due to receive a stem cell transplant. The sample in question was PBMCs, obtained before TCRalphabeta/CD19-depleted stem cell transplant. CDR3 amino acids: CASSVGGRGTDTQYF. CDR3 sequence (DNA): TGTGCCAGCAGCGTAGGCGGGAGAGGCACAGATACGCAGTATTTT.